A single sample gave rise to the 32 T cell receptor beta chains below, sequenced in a study of T cells in Graves' hyperthyroidism and ophthalmopathy. Using RNA transcripts as the source, TCR beta CDR3 regions were amplified. In the first-round RT-PCR of the TCR CDR3, the HTBI primer set was used. TCRdb redid the calling of the multiplex PCR reads with MiXCR, one entry per CDR3 protein. The sample consists of fewer than 800,000 distinct CDR3 sequences, about a sixth of them appearing once. Sequencing input: blood. The receptor set was obtained from a man younger than 30 with Graves' hyperthyroidism.

This clonotype was counted only a few times. The chain couples TRBV19 to TRBJ1-5; tentative D call: TRBD1 (5 bases). V shed 6 bases and J shed 4 bases, with 16 bases lying between them. CDR1 is LNHDA, CDR2 SQIVND, per germline (reference sequence). This CDR3 is built from 15 residues. The CDR3 DNA is TGTGCCAGTAGGACGGCCAACGGGGGGAATCAGCCCCAGCATTTT. It encodes CASRTANGGNQPQHF.

In this sample, this clonotype turned up a few times. The chain links TRBV7-2 to TRBJ2-7; 9 bases align to TRBD2. The J segment lost 5 bases and the V segment lost 2 bases, leaving 13 bases of the junction unmatched. This CDR3 region has 17 residues. Germline V lookup: CDR1 SGHTA, CDR2 FQGNSA. Here the CDR3 DNA reads TGTGCCAGCAGCTTACCCCCGCTTCTAGCGGGACGGAACGAGCAGTACTTC. Encoded protein: CASSLPPLLAGRNEQYF.

This clonotype has a handful of counts. This rearrangement joins TRBV5-6 to TRBJ1-1, with D possibly TRBD1 on 5 matching bases. CDR3 length: 13 residues. The germline V gene encodes CDR1 SGHDT and CDR2 YYEEEE. Trimming took 3 bases from V and 7 from J, leaving 13 bases between them. CDR3 region: CASSSGLQSEAFF. In DNA form, the CDR3 reads TGTGCCAGCAGCTCAGGGCTCCAAAGTGAAGCTTTCTTT.

This clonotype was detected ten times or more. V is TRBV2 and J is TRBJ1-5, with TRBD1 as a possible D gene (6 bases). This CDR3 contains 13 residues. CDR1 is SNHLY and CDR2 is FYNNEI in the germline V gene. V was cut by 9 bases and J by 4 bases, with 13 bases left in between. The CDR3 sequence is CASCWDTNQPQHF. The CDR3 nucleotides are TGTGCCAGTTGCTGGGACACAAATCAGCCCCAGCATTTT.

The chain couples TRBV19 to TRBJ2-2, with 10 bases fitting TRBD2. Germline-derived CDR1 and CDR2 are LNHDA and SQIVND (reference sequence). The CDR3 consists of 18 residues. The J segment lost 4 bases and the V segment lost 4 bases, leaving 12 bases of the junction unmatched. CDR3 loop: CASSNLGIAGGVTGELFF. DNA of the CDR3: TGTGCCAGTAGTAATTTGGGGATAGCGGGAGGAGTCACCGGGGAGCTGTTTTTT.

This clonotype has a handful of counts. This chain joins TRBV28 and TRBJ1-5, with unresolved D. CDR1 MDHEN and CDR2 SYDVKM come from the germline V gene. The V gene lost 1 base and the J gene lost 3 bases, with 13 bases spanning the gap. This CDR3 is 16 amino acids long. CDR3 sequence reads: CASSLFDIPSNQPQHF. The CDR3 nucleotides read TGTGCCAGCAGTTTATTTGACATACCCTCCAATCAGCCCCAGCATTTT.

This clonotype was counted only a few times. The J gene is TRBJ2-5, the V gene TRBV7-9, with 7 bases identical to TRBD2. The CDR3 is 15 residues long. Germline V gene data show CDR1 as SEHNR and CDR2 as FQNEAQ (reference sequence). V gave up 7 bases and J gave up 5 bases; unmatched junction bases: 13. The CDR3 DNA reads as TGTGCCAGCACCGAACGTCGGACTAGTCAGGAGACCCAGTACTTC. Translating it yields CASTERRTSQETQYF.

CDR3 amino acids: CASSPRWEAGMREQFF. The CDR3 coding sequence is TGTGCCAGCAGCCCCCGTTGGGAGGCCGGGATGCGTGAGCAGTTCTTC. The chain carries TRBV5-5 and TRBJ2-1, with D possibly TRBD2 on 6 matching bases. Trimming took off 4 bases at V and 9 bases at J, with 23 bases between the two ends. CDR3 length equals 16 residues. Per germline, CDR1 SGHKS and CDR2 YYEKEE (reference sequence).

This clonotype was counted only a few times. This rearrangement joins TRBV12-5 to TRBJ1-1; the match to TRBD1 covers 8 bases. The CDR3 is 18 amino acids. Germline-derived CDR1 and CDR2 are LGHNT and FRNRAP. With 0 bases clipped from V and 0 bases from J, the junction kept 9 bases outside the gene matches. The CDR3 protein is CASGLVLTGGGMNTEAFF. In nucleotides, the CDR3 is TGTGCTAGTGGTTTGGTTCTCACAGGGGGGGGTATGAACACTGAAGCTTTCTTT.

The V call is TRBV29-1, the J call TRBJ2-1, with TRBD2 matching over 11 bases. J gave up 9 bases and V 4 bases, and 8 bases lay outside the gene matches. This CDR3 spans 14 amino acids. The germline CDR1 and CDR2 sequences are SQVTM and ANQGSEA. CDR3 region: CSVGLAGSSTEQFF. CDR3 coding DNA: TGCAGCGTTGGACTAGCGGGATCTTCTACTGAGCAGTTCTTC.

V gene TRBV18 combines with J gene TRBJ1-2; no clear D. In germline, CDR1 is KGHSH, CDR2 LQKENI. With 0 bases removed from V and 1 base from J, the gap between germline ends came to 9 bases. This CDR3 spans 15 amino acids. The CDR3 sequence is CASSPPTGINYGYTF. CDR3 bases: TGTGCCAGCTCACCACCTACGGGGATTAACTATGGCTACACCTTC.

This clonotype has ten or more counts. The chain has TRBV6-1 and TRBJ1-1, with 10 nucleotides matching TRBD1. Trimming removed 5 bases from V and 4 bases from J; junction bases left unmatched: 4. The germline V gene has CDR1 MNHNS and CDR2 SASEGT. The CDR3 length is 14 residues. CDR3 loop: CASSRDRGSTEAFF. As DNA, the CDR3 is TGTGCCAGCAGTCGGGACAGGGGAAGCACTGAAGCTTTCTTT.

The V and J genes are TRBV24-1 and TRBJ1-4, with 10 bases lining up with TRBD1. The V gene's germline CDR1 is KGHDR and CDR2 SFDVKD. V lost 5 bases to trimming and J lost 3 bases; unmatched junction nucleotides: 11. This CDR3 is 18 amino acids long. The CDR3 DNA reads as TGTGCCACCAGTGCCCACGGTGGGACAGGGGAAGCTAATGAAAAACTGTTTTTT. This codes for CATSAHGGTGEANEKLFF.

This clonotype showed up just a few times. The rearrangement links TRBV7-2 to TRBJ2-5, with TRBD2 matching over 9 bases. The CDR3 covers 17 residues. The germline V gene encodes CDR1 SGHTA and CDR2 FQGNSA. Unmatched junction bases numbered 11, after V lost 1 base and J lost 5 bases. CDR3 sequence reads: CASSLVRLADGYETQYF. The CDR3 nucleotides read TGTGCCAGCAGCTTAGTCCGACTAGCGGATGGCTATGAGACCCAGTACTTC.

This clonotype was counted many times. The chain has TRBV12-3 or TRBV12-4 and TRBJ2-1, with D possibly being TRBD2 (6 bases). Deletions cut 7 bases from V and 4 bases from J, with 8 bases between. This CDR3 region has 12 residues. The CDR3 spells CASTGDYNEQFF. CDR3 coding DNA: TGTGCCAGCACGGGAGATTACAATGAGCAGTTCTTC.

This clonotype was seen more than once but under ten times. V and J are TRBV3-1 and TRBJ2-6, with no clear D. The CDR3 covers 15 residues. Trimming stripped 6 bases from V and 1 base from J, with 10 bases between. Germline CDR1 and CDR2: LGHDT and YNNKEL (reference sequence). The CDR3 here is CASSPRESGANVLTF. The DNA of the CDR3 is TGTGCCAGCAGTCCCCGAGAGTCTGGGGCCAACGTCCTGACTTTC. Full variable domain (missing parts from reference TRBV3-1 and TRBJ2-6): DTAVSQTPKYLVTQMGNDKSIKCEQNLGHDTMYWYKQDSKKFLKIMFSYNNKELIINETVPNRFSPKSPDKAHLNLHINSLELGDSAVYFCASSPRESGANVLTFGAGSRLTVL.

This clonotype was seen a few times. The chain employs TRBV20-1 and TRBJ2-5, with TRBD2 matching over 8 bases. The trim removed 7 bases at V and 4 bases at J, leaving 5 bases unmatched. From germline, CDR1 is DFQATT and CDR2 SNEGSKA (reference sequence). This CDR3 comprises 12 residues. The CDR3 spells CSGITSGETQYF. Here the CDR3 DNA reads TGCAGTGGCATTACTAGCGGAGAGACCCAGTACTTC.

The table lists this clonotype with many counts. The genes are TRBV12-3 or TRBV12-4 and TRBJ2-5; 7 bases fit TRBD1. CDR3 size: 14 residues. With 6 bases clipped from V and 1 base from J, the junction kept 5 bases outside the gene matches. DNA for the CDR3: TGTGCCAGCAGAGCGGACAGGAGCCAAGAGACCCAGTACTTC. Translated, it gives CASRADRSQETQYF.

J is TRBJ1-5 and V is TRBV19; possible D gene TRBD1, 6 bases. Germline CDR1 LNHDA, CDR2 SQIVND (reference sequence). V lost 1 base to trimming and J lost 0 bases, with 19 bases between them. The CDR3 has 19 residues. The CDR3 DNA reads TGTGCCAGTAGTATAGTTGTGGAGGGGGGACGGAGTAGCAATCAGCCCCAGCATTTT. Residues: CASSIVVEGGRSSNQPQHF.

The chain employs TRBV4-1 and TRBJ1-1; 7 positions match TRBD1. Germline lookup yields CDR1 MGHRA and CDR2 YSYEKL. The trim removed 4 bases at V and 3 bases at J, leaving 8 bases unmatched. This CDR3 spans 15 amino acids. CDR3 nucleotide sequence: TGCGCCAGCAGCCCCCTTGGACAGGTTTACACTGAAGCTTTCTTT. It is translated as CASSPLGQVYTEAFF.

This clonotype was picked up many times. This chain joins TRBV7-6 and TRBJ2-7; D uncertain. V lost 1 base and J 0 bases, leaving 7 bases between the germline ends. Germline-derived CDR1 and CDR2 are SGHVS and FNYEAQ. CDR3 size: 14 residues. The DNA of the CDR3 is TGTGCCAGCAGCTTAGAGCAGAGCTCCTACGAGCAGTACTTC. Its protein product is CASSLEQSSYEQYF.

This clonotype was detected a few times. This chain connects TRBV6-1 to TRBJ1-3; D remains unclear. This CDR3 contains 15 residues. Germline loops: CDR1 MNHNS, CDR2 SASEGT. V was trimmed by 2 bases and J by 0 bases, leaving 8 bases between them. The CDR3 region has the DNA TGTGCCAGCAGTGAATCAGGAGCCTCTGGAAACACCATATATTTT. It codes for CASSESGASGNTIYF.

This clonotype has just a few counts. This rearrangement joins TRBV5-1 to TRBJ2-2; D gene ambiguous. V gave up 2 bases and J gave up 5 bases, with 10 bases separating them. CDR3 length: 14 residues. The germline gives CDR1 SGHRS, CDR2 YFSETQ. The CDR3 bases are TGCGCCAGCAGCTTTGGAGCTAAGACCGGGGAGCTGTTTTTT. It translates to CASSFGAKTGELFF.

The CDR3 DNA reads as TGCAGTGCTAGTCCGGTTAGCGGGAGGTTTAGCTCCTACGAGCAGTACTTC. It encodes CSASPVSGRFSSYEQYF. The gene calls are TRBV20-1 and TRBJ2-7; 10 nucleotides align to TRBD2. Per the germline V gene, CDR1 is DFQATT and CDR2 is SNEGSKA (reference sequence). The trim removed 3 bases at V and 0 bases at J, leaving 11 bases unmatched. The CDR3 consists of 17 residues.

This chain connects TRBV28 to TRBJ1-2, with D possibly being TRBD1 (5 bases). The germline gives CDR1 MDHEN, CDR2 SYDVKM. The CDR3 runs to 14 residues. V was shortened by 4 bases and J by 5 bases, with 14 bases between the two germline ends. CDR3 loop: CASSSGAVAYGYTF. In nucleotides, the CDR3 is TGTGCCAGCAGTTCTGGGGCAGTCGCTTATGGCTACACCTTC.

Comment on this clonotype: An end of the junction differs from the germline gene, which may be a read error. J is TRBJ2-2 and V is TRBV6-4; perhaps TRBD2 as D (6 bases). Per germline, CDR1 MRHNA and CDR2 SNTAGT. The CDR3 spans 15 residues. In DNA form, the CDR3 reads TGTGCCAGCTCACTAAACCACGCGAACACCGGGGGGCTGTTTTTT. Its protein product is CASSLNHANTGGLFF.

This clonotype was seen ten or more times. This chain joins TRBV5-1 and TRBJ2-1, with 10 bases aligning to TRBD1. The V gene end was trimmed by 7 bases and the J gene end by 8 bases; junction bases not matched to a gene: 12. The CDR3 covers 15 residues. Germline values: CDR1 SGHRS, CDR2 YFSETQ. CDR3 in amino acids: CASSKTGGRADEQFF. The CDR3 DNA follows: TGCGCCAGCTCTAAGACAGGGGGCCGTGCGGATGAGCAGTTCTTC.

This clonotype was recorded many times. J is TRBJ2-1 and V is TRBV2; TRBD2 aligns across 7 bases. CDR1 is SNHLY and CDR2 is FYNNEI in the germline V gene. The CDR3 runs to 14 residues. With 3 bases clipped from V and 8 bases from J, the junction kept 7 bases outside the gene matches. The CDR3 is CASSEMAGEYEQFF. The CDR3, as DNA: TGTGCCAGCAGTGAGATGGCGGGAGAGTATGAGCAGTTCTTC.

The gene calls are TRBV20-1 and TRBJ2-1; D not certain. CDR3 size: 14 residues. Germline CDR1 reads DFQATT; CDR2 reads SNEGSKA (reference sequence). The germline V and J ends were trimmed by 0 bases and 7 bases, with 13 bases remaining between them. The CDR3 sequence is CSARDRVGRNEQFF. The CDR3 nucleotides are TGCAGTGCTAGAGATCGAGTCGGTCGGAATGAGCAGTTCTTC.

There are many counts of this clonotype. In DNA, the CDR3 is TGTGCCAGCAGCGAGTTCGGTCCCTCAAGGACCCAGTACTTC. Protein: CASSEFGPSRTQYF. The chain is built from TRBV2 and TRBJ2-5; D unresolved. V was cut by 6 bases and J by 7 bases, with 18 bases left in between. The germline V gene has CDR1 SNHLY and CDR2 FYNNEI. CDR3 length: 14 residues.

This clonotype showed up just a few times. The chain couples TRBV5-4 to TRBJ1-3; 7 nucleotides align to TRBD1. In germline, CDR1 is SGHNT, CDR2 YYREEE (reference sequence). The CDR3 is 15 residues long. Losses at the gene ends were 4 bases for V and 0 bases for J; bases not matched to a gene: 4. CDR3 amino acids: CASSTGQDSGNTIYF. CDR3 nucleotide sequence: TGTGCCAGCAGCACCGGACAGGACTCTGGAAACACCATATATTTT.

Many counts were recorded for this clonotype. The chain joins TRBV7-2 to TRBJ2-2; D is unresolved. Deletions cut 2 bases from V and 0 bases from J, with 13 bases between. The CDR3 extends over 17 amino acids. In germline, CDR1 is SGHTA, CDR2 FQGNSA. In DNA, the CDR3 is TGTGCCAGCAGCTTAAGTAGGGTTCATGCGAACACCGGGGAGCTGTTTTTT. It translates to CASSLSRVHANTGELFF.